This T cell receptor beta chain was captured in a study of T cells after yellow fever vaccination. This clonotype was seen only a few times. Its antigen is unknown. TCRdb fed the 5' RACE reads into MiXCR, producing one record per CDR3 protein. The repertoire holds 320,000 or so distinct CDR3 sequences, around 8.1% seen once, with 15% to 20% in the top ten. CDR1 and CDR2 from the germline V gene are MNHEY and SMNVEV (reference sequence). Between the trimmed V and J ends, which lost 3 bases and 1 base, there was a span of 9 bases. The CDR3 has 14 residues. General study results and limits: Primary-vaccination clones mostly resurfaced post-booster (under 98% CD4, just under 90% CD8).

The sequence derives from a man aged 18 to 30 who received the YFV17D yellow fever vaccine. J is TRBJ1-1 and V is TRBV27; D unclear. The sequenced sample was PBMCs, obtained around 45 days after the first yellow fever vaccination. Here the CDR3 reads CASSLRRENTEAFF. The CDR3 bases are TGTGCCAGCAGTTTGCGGCGGGAGAACACTGAAGCTTTCTTT.